This TCR beta chain was profiled in a study of OX40 agonist ivuxolimab in advanced cancers. Study-level information: Dose-escalation cases comprised hepatocellular carcinoma, melanoma, renal cell or head and neck cancer. Participants, 82.7% male, averaged around 60 years of age, ranging from roughly 23 to 90.

This CDR3 contains 16 residues. The germline V gene has CDR1 LNHDA and CDR2 SQIVND (reference sequence). V lost 1 base, J lost 5 bases, and 18 bases lay in between. To note about this clone: The antigen is unknown.

Assay used: immunoSEQ multiplex PCR; TCRdb lists only in-frame clones, some missing. The table includes roughly 150,000 clones, around 94% detected once. Regarding the study as a whole: There was clonal expansion of CD4+ and CD8+ blood T cells by week 6 at 0.1 to 3.0 mg/kg.

The gene calls are TRBV19 and TRBJ2-7, with a weak D call TRBD2 (6 bases). The receptor was derived from an adult with an advanced solid tumor such as melanoma, head and neck, liver or kidney cancer. This specimen was CD4+ or CD8+ T cells sorted from blood, taken in a trial of the OX40 agonist ivuxolimab. CDR3 amino acids: CASSIGRLVSLDEQYF. The CDR3, as DNA: TGTGCCAGTAGTATAGGAAGACTAGTGAGTCTCGACGAGCAGTACTTC.